Sequencing of this TCR beta chain was carried out in a study of shared clonotypes between healthy human individuals. About the study: Researchers drew samples from two women and a few men aged 18 to 49.

Positively selected for CCR7, the CD45RO-negative cells used as naive CD8 cells excluded terminally differentiated effector memory CD45RA+ cells. None of the donors, who were healthy HIV-negative adults, had recently had acute infections or vaccinations. Sequencing used immunoSEQ multiplex PCR; TCRdb keeps in-frame clones, though not all of them. This table holds about 2.1 million clones, roughly 91% found once. Germline V gene sequence: CDR1 LGHNT, CDR2 FRNRAP. The CDR3 extends over 16 amino acids. Trimming stripped 1 base from V and 2 bases from J, with 15 bases between. This clonotype was obtained from a man younger than 35 in good health. Some clones in this sample may be carry-over from other donors' samples. Specimen: naive CD8+ T cells from PBMCs. J is TRBJ2-7 and V is TRBV12-5; D is unclear. The CDR3 coding sequence is TGTGCTAGTGGTTTGGAGTGCCGGGTAAGGGCCTACGAGCAGTACTTC. It yields the protein CASGLECRVRAYEQYF.